These 29 T cell receptor beta chains share one sample of origin, sequenced in a study of T cell repertoires in cytomegalovirus infection. TCRdb fed the reads into MiXCR, producing one record per CDR3 protein. The repertoire holds roughly 220,000 distinct CDR3 sequences, about 39% seen once, with about 60% in the top ten. What these receptors recognize is not known. Source: CD8+ T cells from cultured PBMCs, taken from culture after CMV antigen stimulation. The receptors come from a human donor in good health (CMV status not recorded). Some clones in this sample may be carry-over from other donors' samples.

This clonotype was recorded a few times. The gene calls are TRBV11-2 and TRBJ2-3; D ambiguous. Trimming removed 2 bases at V and 1 base at J, with 10 bases between. Germline CDR1 and CDR2: SGHAT and FQNNGV. The CDR3 has 15 amino acids. This CDR3 is CASSLIDSRTDTQYF. Here the CDR3 DNA reads TGTGCCAGCAGCTTAATAGACTCTCGCACAGATACGCAGTATTTT. Full variable domain (remainder filled in from reference TRBV11-2 and TRBJ2-3): EAGVAQSPRYKIIEKRQSVAFWCNPISGHATLYWYQQILGQGPKLLIQFQNNGVVDDSQLPKDRFSAERLKGVDSTLKIQPAKLEDSAVYLCASSLIDSRTDTQYFGPGTRLTVL.

The rearrangement uses TRBV28 and TRBJ2-5; maybe TRBD2 (6 bases). The CDR3 extends over 16 amino acids. V shed 4 bases and J shed 1 base, with 16 bases lying between them. Germline loops: CDR1 MDHEN, CDR2 SYDVKM. CDR3 region: CASSSRTIGGQETQYF. The DNA of the CDR3 is TGTGCCAGCAGTTCCCGGACTATCGGGGGCCAAGAGACCCAGTACTTC. The full variable domain, its missing parts supplied by reference TRBV28 and TRBJ2-5, is DVKVTQSSRYLVKRTGEKVFLECVQDMDHENMFWYRQDPGLGLRLIYFSYDVKMKEKGDIPEGYSVSREKKERFSLILESASTNQTSMYLCASSSRTIGGQETQYFGPGTRLLVL.

The rearrangement joins TRBV9 to TRBJ1-1; tentative D call: TRBD1 (5 bases). CDR3 size: 14 residues. Germline V gives CDR1 SGDLS, CDR2 YYNGEE. Trimming took 3 bases from V and 2 from J, leaving 11 bases between them. CDR3 residues: CASSGAGGNTEAFF. CDR3 DNA: TGTGCCAGCAGCGGAGCGGGGGGTAACACTGAAGCTTTCTTT.

The chain links TRBV11-2 to TRBJ2-3; 7 bases are a match to TRBD1. Germline CDR1 SGHAT, CDR2 FQNNGV. This CDR3 is built from 15 residues. J gave up 6 bases and V 7 bases, and 13 bases lay outside the gene matches. The CDR3 is CASTKTRDSLDTQYF. CDR3 bases: TGTGCCAGCACTAAGACCCGGGACAGTCTGGATACGCAGTATTTT.

The J gene is TRBJ2-1, the V gene TRBV27; D is unresolved. Trimming pared 5 bases from V and 7 bases from J, leaving 15 bases between. CDR1 is MNHEY and CDR2 is SMNVEV in the germline V gene (reference sequence). There are 14 residues in the CDR3. CDR3 sequence: CASSPPEPKNEQFF. In nucleotides, the CDR3 is TGTGCCAGCAGTCCCCCGGAGCCAAAGAATGAGCAGTTCTTC.

This rearrangement joins TRBV19 to TRBJ2-7; 7 bases align to TRBD2. The CDR3 sequence is 12 residues long. CDR1 is LNHDA and CDR2 is SQIVND in the germline V gene (reference sequence). V shed 3 bases, J shed 7 bases, and the junction held 3 bases outside the gene matches. This CDR3 is CASSIGLEEQYF. CDR3 sequence (DNA): TGTGCCAGTAGTATCGGACTAGAAGAGCAGTACTTC.

This clonotype showed up just a few times. The chain recombines TRBV12-3 or TRBV12-4 with TRBJ1-5, with D tentatively TRBD1 (5 bases). This CDR3 region has 12 residues. Deletions cut 11 bases from V and 5 bases from J, with 13 bases between. The chain's CDR3 is CASGREDQPQHF. The CDR3 nucleotides read TGTGCCTCGGGGCGCGAAGATCAGCCCCAGCATTTT.

The chain employs TRBV5-6 and TRBJ2-7; 8 bases match TRBD1. Germline CDR1 is SGHDT and CDR2 is YYEEEE. The junction had 2 bases not matched to a gene; V was cut back by 4 bases and J by 2 bases. The CDR3 is 13 residues long. CDR3 DNA sequence: TGTGCCAGCAGCCAGGGGGCCCCCTACGAGCAGTACTTC. It encodes CASSQGAPYEQYF. The variable domain in full, completed from reference TRBV5-6 and TRBJ2-7, reads DAGVTQSPTHLIKTRGQQVTLRCSPKSGHDTVSWYQQALGQGPQFIFQYYEEEERQRGNFPDRFSGHQFPNYSSELNVNALLLGDSALYLCASSQGAPYEQYFGPGTRLTVT.

The V gene is TRBV27, the J gene TRBJ2-1; no clear D. V was shortened by 2 bases and J by 10 bases, with 9 bases between the two germline ends. The CDR3 runs to 12 residues. Germline CDR1 MNHEY, CDR2 SMNVEV (reference sequence). The CDR3 DNA sequence: TGTGCCAGCAGTTTAGGTTCAAAAGAGCAGTTCTTC. Translated, it gives CASSLGSKEQFF.

This clonotype has ten or more counts. This chain uses TRBV5-6 with TRBJ2-7, with 9 bases identical to TRBD1. V lost 4 bases to trimming and J lost 0 bases; unmatched junction nucleotides: 11. This CDR3 has 17 amino acids. CDR1 SGHDT and CDR2 YYEEEE come from the germline V gene. The CDR3 region is CASSMGGQGSSSYEQYF. Here the CDR3 DNA reads TGTGCCAGCAGCATGGGGGGACAGGGCTCCAGCTCCTACGAGCAGTACTTC. The variable domain in full, with the rest retrieved from reference TRBV5-6 and TRBJ2-7, is DAGVTQSPTHLIKTRGQQVTLRCSPKSGHDTVSWYQQALGQGPQFIFQYYEEEERQRGNFPDRFSGHQFPNYSSELNVNALLLGDSALYLCASSMGGQGSSSYEQYFGPGTRLTVT.

The chain couples TRBV4-2 to TRBJ2-7, with D perhaps matching TRBD2 (5 bases). V lost 4 bases to trimming and J lost 2 bases, with 15 bases between them. CDR3 length: 15 amino acids. Per germline, CDR1 LGHNA and CDR2 YNFKEQ. This CDR3 reads CASSPGLAITYEQYF. CDR3 bases: TGTGCCAGCAGCCCGGGATTAGCGATTACCTACGAGCAGTACTTC.

In this sample, this clonotype turned up a few times. The rearrangement joins TRBV29-1 to TRBJ2-7, with D tentatively TRBD1 or TRBD2 (5 bases each). The CDR3 has 12 amino acids. V lost 3 bases and J lost 2, with 8 bases in between. In germline, CDR1 is SQVTM, CDR2 ANQGSEA. CDR3 sequence reads: CSVEGVAYEQYF. DNA of the CDR3: TGCAGCGTTGAGGGGGTTGCCTACGAGCAGTACTTC.

This clonotype was seen a few times. The chain recombines TRBV20-1 with TRBJ2-5, with TRBD1 matching 10 bases. V gave up 6 bases and J gave up 1 base; unmatched junction bases: 11. CDR3 size: 16 residues. Germline V gene lookup returns CDR1 DFQATT and CDR2 SNEGSKA (reference sequence). CDR3 loop: CSAFLPGQGSQETQYF. The CDR3 coding sequence is TGCAGTGCCTTCCTCCCGGGACAGGGGTCCCAAGAGACCCAGTACTTC.

The rearrangement joins TRBV6-5 to TRBJ1-2; the D gene is possibly TRBD1 (5 bases). CDR3 length: 13 amino acids. The germline V gene encodes CDR1 MNHEY and CDR2 SVGAGI. V lost 2 bases and J lost 8, with 12 bases in between. The CDR3 reads CASSYGSGRGYTF. The CDR3 coding sequence is TGTGCCAGCAGTTACGGGTCAGGGCGCGGCTACACCTTC.

The chain combines TRBV27 with TRBJ1-4, with D tentatively TRBD1 (5 bases). The CDR3 totals 13 residues. Germline V lookup: CDR1 MNHEY, CDR2 SMNVEV (reference sequence). The V end was cut by 8 bases, the J end by 5 bases, with 12 bases between. Here the CDR3 reads CASGAPLNEKLFF. Here the CDR3 DNA reads TGTGCCAGCGGGGCGCCTTTGAATGAAAAACTGTTTTTT.

This clonotype appeared a few times. The chain couples TRBV7-3 to TRBJ2-1, with unresolved D. V was trimmed by 3 bases and J by 3 bases, leaving 6 bases between them. CDR3 length: 13 amino acids. Germline CDR1 and CDR2: SGHTA and FQGTGA. The CDR3 spells CASSFMFYNEQFF. The CDR3 DNA sequence: TGTGCCAGCAGCTTCATGTTCTACAATGAGCAGTTCTTC.

The chain employs TRBV28 and TRBJ2-5; D call uncertain. Germline V gene lookup returns CDR1 MDHEN and CDR2 SYDVKM. This CDR3 region has 15 residues. V was trimmed by 5 bases and J by 4 bases, leaving 17 bases between them. The CDR3 bases are TGTGCCAGCAGTGGGTTCGAGGCTAGGGCAGAGACCCAGTACTTC. This encodes CASSGFEARAETQYF.

This rearrangement joins TRBV28 to TRBJ2-1; D is undetermined. The CDR3 is 15 residues long. In germline, CDR1 is MDHEN, CDR2 SYDVKM. The V end was cut by 6 bases, the J end by 5 bases, with 17 bases between. Written as DNA, the CDR3 is TGTGCCAGCAGCCAGACTCCCACCACCCACAATGAGCAGTTCTTC. Translation gives CASSQTPTTHNEQFF.

The chain has TRBV6-2 or TRBV6-3 and TRBJ2-7; D may be TRBD1 (6 bases). Germline V gene lookup returns CDR1 MNHEY and CDR2 SVGEGT. V lost 7 bases and J lost 4, with 14 bases in between. CDR3 length: 13 residues. The CDR3, as DNA: TGTGCCAGCATCCCGACAGGTTCGTACGAGCAGTACTTC. Residues: CASIPTGSYEQYF.

This clonotype was observed many times. This sequence joins TRBV7-2 and TRBJ2-3; 9 bases are shared with TRBD2. This CDR3 is built from 17 residues. Trimming cost V 3 bases and J 4 bases; bases outside gene matches: 11. The V gene's germline CDR1 is SGHTA and CDR2 FQGNSA. CDR3 sequence (DNA): TGTGCCAGCAGCTTTCCGCGGGAGGGCCCTAGGGCAGATACGCAGTATTTT. Translated, it gives CASSFPREGPRADTQYF.

This clonotype has only a few counts. V usage is TRBV7-9 and J usage is TRBJ1-1, with D tentatively TRBD1 (5 bases). This CDR3 is built from 14 residues. The V end was cut by 5 bases, the J end by 2 bases, with 12 bases between. CDR1 and CDR2 (germline): SEHNR, FQNEAQ (reference sequence). The CDR3 sequence: CASSPQGFNTEAFF. In DNA form, the CDR3 reads TGTGCCAGCAGCCCTCAGGGTTTCAACACTGAAGCTTTCTTT.

The chain employs TRBV7-6 and TRBJ1-2; D is possibly TRBD1 (6 bases). Per the germline V gene, CDR1 is SGHVS and CDR2 is FNYEAQ. V was clipped by 1 base and J by 0 bases, with 18 bases between them. This CDR3 comprises 18 residues. CDR3 coding DNA: TGTGCCAGCAGCTTAGGAGGGGACACTAACCCTACTAACTATGGCTACACCTTC. Protein product: CASSLGGDTNPTNYGYTF.

V gene TRBV6-1 combines with J gene TRBJ2-1; no clear D. V gave up 5 bases and J gave up 3 bases, with 14 bases separating them. The CDR3 extends over 15 amino acids. Germline V gene sequence: CDR1 MNHNS, CDR2 SASEGT. The DNA for the CDR3 is TGTGCCAGCAGTCCACCCGGCCTGGGCTACAATGAGCAGTTCTTC. Translation: CASSPPGLGYNEQFF.

The rearrangement joins TRBV7-6 to TRBJ2-1, with D perhaps matching TRBD1 (5 bases). CDR3 size: 17 residues. Deletions cut 1 base from V and 4 bases from J, with 17 bases between. Germline V gene lookup returns CDR1 SGHVS and CDR2 FNYEAQ. This chain's CDR3 is CASSLDAGQGKYNEQFF. Here the CDR3 DNA reads TGTGCCAGCAGCTTAGATGCTGGGCAGGGAAAATACAATGAGCAGTTCTTC.

This clonotype appeared many times. The genes are TRBV7-6 and TRBJ2-3; D not certain. Germline-derived CDR1 and CDR2 are SGHVS and FNYEAQ. CDR3 length: 14 residues. V lost 3 bases, J lost 4 bases, and 11 bases lay in between. The CDR3 DNA sequence: TGTGCCAGCAGCTTGGGCCCTAGGCCAGATACGCAGTATTTT. Its protein is CASSLGPRPDTQYF.

The sample holds a few counts of this clonotype. In DNA form, the CDR3 reads TGTGCCAGCAGTTACCCCTCCAGCGGGGGGGGCCCCCAGTACTTC. As protein: CASSYPSSGGGPQYF. This chain uses TRBV6-2 or TRBV6-3 with TRBJ2-5; TRBD2 aligns across 10 bases. Looked up from germline, CDR1 is MNHEY and CDR2 is SVGEGT. The CDR3 runs 15 residues. Unmatched junction bases numbered 9, after V lost 2 bases and J lost 9 bases.

The rearrangement joins TRBV30 to TRBJ2-7; TRBD1 might be the D (5 bases). This CDR3 is 18 amino acids long. Germline V lookup: CDR1 GTSNPN, CDR2 SVGIG (reference sequence). Trimming pared 0 bases from V and 3 bases from J, leaving 24 bases between. CDR3 sequence (DNA): TGTGCCTGGAGTGTAGCCCTTATGGGGCAGGTTTTTATCTACGAGCAGTACTTC. It specifies CAWSVALMGQVFIYEQYF.

This sequence joins TRBV11-2 and TRBJ2-3; 15 bases match TRBD2. The CDR3 runs 16 residues. The ends lost 6 bases at V and 6 bases at J; junction bases unmatched: 7. Germline V CDR1 and CDR2: SGHAT, FQNNGV. CDR3 region: CASRGTSGRLWDTQYF. The CDR3 bases are TGTGCCAGCAGAGGGACTAGCGGGAGGCTTTGGGATACGCAGTATTTT.

This clonotype was seen a few times. This chain connects TRBV5-4 to TRBJ1-4; 8 bases match TRBD1. J was trimmed by 8 bases and V by 3 bases; bases with no gene match: 6. The CDR3 sequence is 14 residues long. Germline V CDR1 and CDR2: SGHNT, YYREEE (reference sequence). CDR3 in amino acids: CASSSEWTGEKLFF. The CDR3 coding sequence is TGTGCCAGCAGCTCAGAATGGACAGGGGAAAAACTGTTTTTT.